This T cell receptor beta chain was identified during a study of T cells in localized non-small cell lung cancer. Points from the study as a whole: Only one tumor region went through sequencing, so heterogeneity may still be there. Higher blood T cell density tracked longer overall survival. The greatest T cell clonality was found in uninvolved adjacent lung (higher than in tumor). The appearance of a median about 60 of the top 100 tumor clones was seen in adjacent lung.

J gave up 6 bases and V 8 bases, and 9 bases lay outside the gene matches. This CDR3 contains 14 residues. Germline V gene sequence: CDR1 MDHEN, CDR2 SYDVKM. Generated by immunoSEQ multiplex PCR, the TCRdb table keeps only in-frame clones and is missing some. This table has about 39,000 clones, roughly 77% appearing once. Points on this clone: The antigen is undetermined.

The TCR sequence derives from a woman aged 40 to 75 with stage II squamous cell lung carcinoma. The gene calls are TRBV28 and TRBJ2-1; 8 nucleotides agree with TRBD2. The sequences come from PBMCs, collected before any cancer treatment. The CDR3 protein is CASFNSGTLNEQFF. CDR3 DNA: TGTGCCAGCTTTAATAGCGGGACTCTCAATGAGCAGTTCTTC. Full variable domain (rest looked up from reference TRBV28 and TRBJ2-1): DVKVTQSSRYLVKRTGEKVFLECVQDMDHENMFWYRQDPGLGLRLIYFSYDVKMKEKGDIPEGYSVSREKKERFSLILESASTNQTSMYLCASFNSGTLNEQFFGPGTRLTVL.